Listed below are T cell receptor beta chains from one sample, sequenced in a study of blood T cell repertoires in COVID-19. Data came from immunoSEQ multiplex PCR; TCRdb stores just in-frame clones and leaves some out. This table has some 70,000 clones, 70% to 80% appearing once. The sequencing sample was made of peripheral blood. The receptor source for this set is a human donor in a cohort sampled during active COVID-19. Each CDR3 is given without its conserved first and last residue.

>TRBV4-3
ASRRNLNTEAF
>TRBV3-1/TRBV3-2
ASSQDWLLAGVEEQF
>TRBV28
ASSPLTGGTYEQY
>TRBV19
ASRLFGQTNTEAF
>TRBV6-2/TRBV6-3
ASSSYGQGRSTEAF
>TRBV7-9
ASSPPGGRNSPLH
>TRBV19
ASSIGTATNEKLF
>TRBV30
AWSVGTGVVKLF
>TRBV5-3
ARSFGQGSYNSPLH
>TRBV3-1/TRBV3-2
ASRPPQGAGGYT
>TRBV5-1
ASSLDGQGNTGELF
>TRBV6-2/TRBV6-3
ASSLRQGGAGELF
>TRBV6-1
ASSEVAGGSDTQY
>TRBV27
ASSLQGGRGNEQF
>TRBV6-6
ASSSNTGELF
>TRBV28
ASSDSDSPLH
>TRBV6-5
ASSARTGVTGELF
>TRBV2
ASSVIPGTGELF
>TRBV11-2
ASSYTRGSSGNTIY
>TRBV7-6
ASSPDGSSGNTIY
>TRBV6-5
ASTPGQGPSYEQY
>TRBV27
ASSSPGTSGGYEQY